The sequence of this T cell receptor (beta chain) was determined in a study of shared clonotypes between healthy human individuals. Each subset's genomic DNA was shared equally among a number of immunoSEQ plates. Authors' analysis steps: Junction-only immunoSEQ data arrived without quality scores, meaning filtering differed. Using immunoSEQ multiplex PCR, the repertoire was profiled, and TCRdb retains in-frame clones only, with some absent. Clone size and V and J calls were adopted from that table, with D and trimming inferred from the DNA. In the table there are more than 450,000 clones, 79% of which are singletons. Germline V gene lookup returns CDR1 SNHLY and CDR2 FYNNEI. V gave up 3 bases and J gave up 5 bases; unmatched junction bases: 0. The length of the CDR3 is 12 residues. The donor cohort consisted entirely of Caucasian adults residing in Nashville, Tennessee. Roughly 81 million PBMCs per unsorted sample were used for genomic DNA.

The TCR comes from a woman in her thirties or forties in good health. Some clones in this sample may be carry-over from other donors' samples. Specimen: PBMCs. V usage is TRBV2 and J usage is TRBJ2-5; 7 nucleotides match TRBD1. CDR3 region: CASSDRGETQYF. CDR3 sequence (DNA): TGTGCCAGCAGTGACAGGGGGGAGACCCAGTACTTC.